This T cell receptor beta chain stems from a study of blood T cells in healthy people across ages. For the second PCR, which ran for about 6 to 11 cycles, a sample-barcoded 5' primer and a J-beta primer mix were used. Tags on each cDNA molecule came from a template-switch adaptor with 12 random nucleotides. A single record per CDR3 protein comes from TCRdb applying MiXCR to the 5' RACE reads. The repertoire has over 1,300,000 distinct CDR3 sequences, 45% to 70% of them found once; the top ten carry 6.7%. This clonotype came up a few times. Trimming removed 2 bases from V and 5 bases from J, with 18 bases in between. In germline, CDR1 is SEHNR, CDR2 FQNEAQ (reference sequence). The CDR3 runs 16 residues. Collection of ten milliliters of peripheral blood was performed for each donor.

V usage is TRBV7-9 and J usage is TRBJ2-5, with D perhaps being TRBD1 or TRBD2 (5 bases each). This TCR was sampled from a young man in good health. Sequenced input: blood. CDR3 sequence (DNA): TGTGCCAGCAGCTTATCAAGTCTGGGGGAGAGTGAGACCCAGTACTTC. Translating it yields CASSLSSLGESETQYF.